This T cell receptor beta chain was identified in a study of T-cell reconstitution after alpha-beta-depleted transplantation in children (dated by TCRdb to about 2016). Some background on the complete study: Using TCR repertoire profiling, the study quantitatively followed how T-cell immune reconstitution unfolded in children after TCRalphabeta/CD19-depleted allogeneic hematopoietic cell transplantation. The study at large found these results: In some patients, the high TCRbeta diversity seen at day 60 was put down to recipient T cells and intrathymic progenitors that had survived conditioning. The apparently early recovery of alphabetaT-cell counts about two months after transplant reportedly depended on only several hundred rapidly expanded clones that came from non-depleted graft cells. Over subsequent months, a decline in hyperexpanded clone frequencies was noted, and after one year, T-cell counts and TCRbeta diversity were mostly ascribed to newly produced T cells.

The treatment or condition label here, explained by the study, means: allogeneic hematopoietic cell transplantation with graft depleted of TCRalphabeta T cells and CD19 B cells. The children who served as transplant recipients had been given grafts of TCRalphabeta/CD19-depleted allogeneic hematopoietic cells. This clonotype has a count of ten or more. Its antigen is currently not known. Base qualities are not recorded, but no much larger clone differs from it by a single base. Spanning cysteine to phenylalanine, the CDR3 consists of 13 amino acids. The retained sequence is limited to the CDR3, 39 bases, with the frame set at the first base. Reading the germline V gene gives CDR1 SQVTM and CDR2 ANQGSEA. V is reduced by 8 bases and J by 12 bases, leaving a spacing of 23 bases between them. The library came from PCR. TCRdb records Illumina HiSeq 2500 as the sequencer. TCR libraries were prepared with molecular barcoding, using unique molecular identifiers to normalize TCRbeta repertoire quantification. TCRdb reworked the public reads: Q25 trimming with fastp, MiXCR clone assembly, productive beta chains retained. CDR3 protein duplicates are merged, each entry listing the most common genes and DNA. Within this sample are hundreds of thousands of distinct CDR3 sequences, with about a sixth of them counted one time only. Just over 40% of the sample is in the top ten clones.

The source is a male patient between 2 and 15 years old who had a stem cell transplant for acute lymphoblastic leukemia, so the T cells may come from the graft donor. The chain couples TRBV29-1 to TRBJ2-1; the best D guess is TRBD2, with 7 bases matching. The material was PBMCs, mostly from graft donor cells, obtained 360 days after TCRalphabeta/CD19-depleted stem cell transplant. The CDR3 here reads CSTGLPLQGGQFF. The sequenced DNA is TGCAGCACGGGACTACCACTTCAAGGGGGGCAGTTCTTC.